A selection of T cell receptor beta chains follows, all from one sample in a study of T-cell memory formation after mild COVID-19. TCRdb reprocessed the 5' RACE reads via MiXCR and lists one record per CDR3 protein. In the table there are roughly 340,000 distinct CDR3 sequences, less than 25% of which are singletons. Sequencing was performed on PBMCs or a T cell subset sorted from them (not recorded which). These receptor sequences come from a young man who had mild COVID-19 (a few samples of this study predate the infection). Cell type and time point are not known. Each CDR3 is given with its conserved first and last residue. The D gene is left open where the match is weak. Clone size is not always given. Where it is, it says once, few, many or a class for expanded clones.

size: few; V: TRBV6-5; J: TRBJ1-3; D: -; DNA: TGTGCCAGCAGTTACTCAAGGTCGGGAGGCTACACCATATATTTT; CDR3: CASSYSRSGGYTIYF
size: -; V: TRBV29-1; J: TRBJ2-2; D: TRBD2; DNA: TGCAGCGTCGCACCCGGGACTACCCAAGGGGAGCTGTTTTTT; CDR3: CSVAPGTTQGELFF
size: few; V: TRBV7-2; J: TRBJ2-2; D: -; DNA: TGTGCCAGCAGCTTAGCGATAGGGGGCACCGGGGAGCTGTTTTTT; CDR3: CASSLAIGGTGELFF
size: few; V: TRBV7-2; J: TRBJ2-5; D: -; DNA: TGTGCCAGCAGCAACACAGGGTCCCAAGAGACCCAGTACTTC; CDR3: CASSNTGSQETQYF
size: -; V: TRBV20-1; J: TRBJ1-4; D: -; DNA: TGCACCATGAGAGTCAGGGGTAGTGAAAAACTGTTTTTT; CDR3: CTMRVRGSEKLFF
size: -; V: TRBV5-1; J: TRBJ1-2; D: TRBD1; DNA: TGCGCCAGCACCCAAGGGACAGGGCTCAACTATGGCTACACCTTC; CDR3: CASTQGTGLNYGYTF
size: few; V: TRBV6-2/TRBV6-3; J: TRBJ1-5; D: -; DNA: TGTGCCAGCACGACCCGCATGCTCAATCAGCCCCAGCATTTT; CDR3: CASTTRMLNQPQHF
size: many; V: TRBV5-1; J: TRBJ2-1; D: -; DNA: TGCGCCAACAGCTTGCTGCCAGGGGGGGGCAATGAGCAGTTCTTC; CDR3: CANSLLPGGGNEQFF
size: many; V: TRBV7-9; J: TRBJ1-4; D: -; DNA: TGTGCCAGCAGTCGAGGGGGTGCTAATGAAAAACTGTTTTTT; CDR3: CASSRGGANEKLFF
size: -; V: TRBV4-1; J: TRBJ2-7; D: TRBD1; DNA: TGCGCCAGCAGCATACGACAGGGCCCCTACGAGCAGTACTTC; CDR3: CASSIRQGPYEQYF
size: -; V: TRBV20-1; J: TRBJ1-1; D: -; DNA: TGCAGTGCTAGAGGGGGGGCTGCGAACACTGAAGCTTTCTTT; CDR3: CSARGGAANTEAFF
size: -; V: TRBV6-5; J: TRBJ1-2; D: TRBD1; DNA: TGTGCCAGCCGGACTGGGAGACAGGGGTCGTGGGGCTACACCTTC; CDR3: CASRTGRQGSWGYTF
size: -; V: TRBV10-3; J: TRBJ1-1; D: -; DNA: TGTGCCATCAGTGGGGTAAACGGAGCTGAAGCTTTCTTT; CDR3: CAISGVNGAEAFF
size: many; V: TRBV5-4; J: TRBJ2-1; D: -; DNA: TGTGCCAGCAGCTTGACGGATGAGCAGTTCTTC; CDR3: CASSLTDEQFF
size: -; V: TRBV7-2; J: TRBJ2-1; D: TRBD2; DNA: TGTGCCAGCAGCTTAGCTGCGTCGGGACTAGTATTCAAAGAGCAGTTCTTC; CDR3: CASSLAASGLVFKEQFF
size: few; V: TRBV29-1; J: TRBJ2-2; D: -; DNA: TGCAGCGTTGTAGGAAGGTACACCGGGGAGCTGTTTTTT; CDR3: CSVVGRYTGELFF
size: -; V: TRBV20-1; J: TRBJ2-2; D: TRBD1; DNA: TGCAGTGCTAGGGGACAGCTCGCCGGAACCGGGGAGCTGTTTTTT; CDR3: CSARGQLAGTGELFF
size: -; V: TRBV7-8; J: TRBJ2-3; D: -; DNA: TGTGCCAGCAGCGGACTGGGGGGGGCGGGAGATACGCAGTATTTT; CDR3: CASSGLGGAGDTQYF
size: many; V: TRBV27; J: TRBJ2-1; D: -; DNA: TGTGCCAGCAGTTTATCGGGAACCAACAATGAGCAGTTCTTC; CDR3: CASSLSGTNNEQFF
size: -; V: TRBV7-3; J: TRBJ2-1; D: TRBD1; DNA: TGTGCCAGCAGCTCGGGACAGGTCTACAATGAGCAGTTCTTC; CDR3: CASSSGQVYNEQFF
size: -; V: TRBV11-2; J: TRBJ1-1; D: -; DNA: TGTGCCAGCAGCTTAGAGCTGCGTGGGACTGAAGCTTTCTTT; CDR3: CASSLELRGTEAFF
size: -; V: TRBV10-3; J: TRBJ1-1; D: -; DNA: TGTGCCATCAGTGAGTCGATGAAGAACACTGAAGCTTTCTTT; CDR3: CAISESMKNTEAFF
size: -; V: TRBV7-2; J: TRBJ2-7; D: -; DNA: TGTGCCAGCAGCTTAGCGCTATACGGCAGCTCCTACGAGCAGTACTTC; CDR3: CASSLALYGSSYEQYF
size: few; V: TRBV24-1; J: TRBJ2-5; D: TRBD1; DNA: TGTGCCACCAGTCACGACAGGGATCAAGAGACCCAGTACTTC; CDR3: CATSHDRDQETQYF
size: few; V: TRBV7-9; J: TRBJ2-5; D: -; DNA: TGTGCCAGCACCATGAGACGGATGCAAGAGACCCAGTACTTC; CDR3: CASTMRRMQETQYF
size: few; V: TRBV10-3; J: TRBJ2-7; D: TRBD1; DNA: TGTGCCATCAGTGATCCCGGGACAGGCTACGAGCAGTACTTC; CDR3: CAISDPGTGYEQYF
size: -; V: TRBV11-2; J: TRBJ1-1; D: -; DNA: TGTGCCAGCAGCTCAAGGGAGGCTTTCTTT; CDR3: CASSSREAFF
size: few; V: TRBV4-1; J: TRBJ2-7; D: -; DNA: TGCGCCAGCAGCCAAGATAAGGGTTGGGCAAACGAGCAGTACTTC; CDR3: CASSQDKGWANEQYF
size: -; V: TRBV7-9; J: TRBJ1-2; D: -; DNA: TGTGCCAGCAGCCGATTGGGCGGGGCTGATAACTATGGCTACACCTTC; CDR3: CASSRLGGADNYGYTF
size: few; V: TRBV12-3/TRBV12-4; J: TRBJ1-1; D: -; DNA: TGTGCCAGCAGGCCCCCAGGTATCACTGAAGCTTTCTTT; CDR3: CASRPPGITEAFF
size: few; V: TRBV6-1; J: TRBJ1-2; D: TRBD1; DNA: TGTGCCAGCAGTGAATGGGACAGGGGGTTAGGCTACACCTTC; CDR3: CASSEWDRGLGYTF
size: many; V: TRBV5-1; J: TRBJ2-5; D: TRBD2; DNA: TGCGCCAGCAGCTTGCAGGGGACTAGCGTCGAGACCCAGTACTTC; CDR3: CASSLQGTSVETQYF
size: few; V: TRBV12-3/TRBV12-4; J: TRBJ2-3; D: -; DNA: TGTGCCAGCAGCGCTACAGGGTCATTTGATACGCAGTATTTT; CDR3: CASSATGSFDTQYF
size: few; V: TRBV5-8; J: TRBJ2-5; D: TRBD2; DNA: TGTGCCAGCAGCCGAGGACTAGCGCAAGAGACCCAGTACTTC; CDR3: CASSRGLAQETQYF
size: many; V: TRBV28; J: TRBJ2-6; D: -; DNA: TGTGCCAGCAGTCCCCATGGGTCTGGGGCCAACGTCCTGACTTTC; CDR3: CASSPHGSGANVLTF
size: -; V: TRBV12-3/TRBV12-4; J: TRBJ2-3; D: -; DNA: TGTGCCAGTATGGCGCGGGTTGGGGCAGATACGCAGTATTTT; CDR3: CASMARVGADTQYF
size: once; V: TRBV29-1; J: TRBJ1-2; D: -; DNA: TGCAGCGTCCTGTACACCCTGGGGGGCTATGGCTACACCTTC; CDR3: CSVLYTLGGYGYTF
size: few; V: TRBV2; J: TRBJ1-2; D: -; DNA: TGTGCCAGCAGTCGGGACCGGGGATTAAGTGGCTACACCTTC; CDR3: CASSRDRGLSGYTF
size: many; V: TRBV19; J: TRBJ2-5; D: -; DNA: TGTGCCAGTAGTACAACCCAGCGGGAGACCCAGTACTTC; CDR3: CASSTTQRETQYF
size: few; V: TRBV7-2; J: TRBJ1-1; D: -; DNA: TGTGCCAGCAGCGGCTGGTGGGGGGGGAACACTGAAGCTTTCTTT; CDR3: CASSGWWGGNTEAFF
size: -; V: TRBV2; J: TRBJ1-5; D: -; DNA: TGTGCCACCGCAGAGAGCAATCAGCCCCAGCATTTT; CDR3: CATAESNQPQHF
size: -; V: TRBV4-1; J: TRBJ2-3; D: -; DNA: TGCGCCAGCAGCCAAGAGGGTGATAGCACAGATACGCAGTATTTT; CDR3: CASSQEGDSTDTQYF
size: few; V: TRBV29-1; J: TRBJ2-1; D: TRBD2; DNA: TGCAGCGTTGCCGGACTAGCGGGGGACAATGAGCAGTTCTTC; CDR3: CSVAGLAGDNEQFF
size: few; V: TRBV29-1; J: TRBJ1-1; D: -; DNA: TGCAGCGTTATCAGAATGAACACTGAAGCTTTCTTT; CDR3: CSVIRMNTEAFF
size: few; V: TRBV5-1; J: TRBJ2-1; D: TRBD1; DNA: TGCGCCAGCAGTATCGGGACAGGGGGCAATGAGCAGTTCTTC; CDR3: CASSIGTGGNEQFF
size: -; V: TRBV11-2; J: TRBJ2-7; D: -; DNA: TGTGCCAGCAGCTTAAGGTTGGGATCCTACGAGCAGTACTTC; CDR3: CASSLRLGSYEQYF
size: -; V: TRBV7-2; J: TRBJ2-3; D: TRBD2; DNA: TGTGCCAGCATCCCGAGACTAGCGCCAGATACGCAGTATTTT; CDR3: CASIPRLAPDTQYF
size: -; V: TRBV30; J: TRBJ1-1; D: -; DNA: TGTGCCTGGGAATACACGGGGAACACTGAAGCTTTCTTT; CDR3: CAWEYTGNTEAFF
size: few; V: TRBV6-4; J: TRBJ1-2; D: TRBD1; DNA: TGTGCCAGCAAGACAGGGGCAGGGGGTGGCTACACCTTC; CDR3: CASKTGAGGGYTF